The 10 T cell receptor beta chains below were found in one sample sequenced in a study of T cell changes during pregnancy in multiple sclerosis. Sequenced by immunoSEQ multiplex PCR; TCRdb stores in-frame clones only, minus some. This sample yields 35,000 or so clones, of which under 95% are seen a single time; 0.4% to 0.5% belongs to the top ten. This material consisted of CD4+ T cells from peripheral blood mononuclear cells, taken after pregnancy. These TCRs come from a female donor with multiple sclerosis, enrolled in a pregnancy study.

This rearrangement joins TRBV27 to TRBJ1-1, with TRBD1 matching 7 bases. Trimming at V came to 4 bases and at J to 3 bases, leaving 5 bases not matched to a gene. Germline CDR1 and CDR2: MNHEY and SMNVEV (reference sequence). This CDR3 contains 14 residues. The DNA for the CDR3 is TGTGCCAGCAGTTCACAGGGGCTTTACACTGAAGCTTTCTTT. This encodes CASSSQGLYTEAFF.

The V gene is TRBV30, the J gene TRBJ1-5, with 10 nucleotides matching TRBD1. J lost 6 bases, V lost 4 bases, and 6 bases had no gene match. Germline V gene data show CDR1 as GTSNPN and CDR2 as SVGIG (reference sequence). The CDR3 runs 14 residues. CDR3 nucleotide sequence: TGTGCCTGGACGCGGACAGGGGGGAGTCAGCCCCAGCATTTT. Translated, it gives CAWTRTGGSQPQHF.

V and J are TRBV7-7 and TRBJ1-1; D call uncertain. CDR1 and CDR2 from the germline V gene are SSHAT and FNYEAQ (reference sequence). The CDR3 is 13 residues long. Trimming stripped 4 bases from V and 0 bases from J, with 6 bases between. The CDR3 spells CASSSQLNTEAFF. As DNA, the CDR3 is TGTGCCAGCAGCTCTCAGTTGAACACTGAAGCTTTCTTT.

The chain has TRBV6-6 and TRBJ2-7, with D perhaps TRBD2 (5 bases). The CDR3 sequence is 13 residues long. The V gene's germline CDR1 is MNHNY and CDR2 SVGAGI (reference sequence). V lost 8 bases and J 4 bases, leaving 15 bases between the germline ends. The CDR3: CASAGNFPYEQYF. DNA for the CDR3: TGTGCCAGCGCCGGGAACTTCCCTTACGAGCAGTACTTC.

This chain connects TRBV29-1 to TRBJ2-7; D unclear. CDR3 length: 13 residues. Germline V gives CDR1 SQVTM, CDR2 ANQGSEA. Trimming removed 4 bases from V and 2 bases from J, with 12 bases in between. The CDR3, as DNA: TGCAGCGTTGTCGGCAGGTTCACCTACGAGCAGTACTTC. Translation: CSVVGRFTYEQYF.

The chain's CDR3 is CASKGGSGANVLTF. CDR3 nucleotide sequence: TGTGCCAGCAAAGGCGGCTCTGGGGCCAACGTCCTGACTTTC. The V call is TRBV28, the J call TRBJ2-6; no firm D call. The CDR3 extends over 14 amino acids. V was cut by 7 bases and J by 0 bases, with 7 bases left in between. Germline V gene sequence: CDR1 MDHEN, CDR2 SYDVKM.

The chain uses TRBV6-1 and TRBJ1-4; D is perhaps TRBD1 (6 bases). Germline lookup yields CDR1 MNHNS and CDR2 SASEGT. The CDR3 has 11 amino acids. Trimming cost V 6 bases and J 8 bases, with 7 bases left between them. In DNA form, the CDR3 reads TGTGCCAGCAGCCAGGGGGAAAAACTGTTTTTT. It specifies CASSQGEKLFF.

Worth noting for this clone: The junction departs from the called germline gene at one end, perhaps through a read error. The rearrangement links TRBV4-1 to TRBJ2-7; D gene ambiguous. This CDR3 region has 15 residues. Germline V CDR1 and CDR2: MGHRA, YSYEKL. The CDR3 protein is CASSQGAQSSYGQYF. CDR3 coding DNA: TGCGCCAGCAGCCAAGGGGCACAGAGCTCCTACGGGCAGTACTTC.

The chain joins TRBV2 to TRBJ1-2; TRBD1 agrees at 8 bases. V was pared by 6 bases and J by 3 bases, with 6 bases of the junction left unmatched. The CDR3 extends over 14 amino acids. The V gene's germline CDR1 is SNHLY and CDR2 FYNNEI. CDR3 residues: CASRARGQDYGYTF. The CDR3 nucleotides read TGTGCCAGCAGGGCAAGGGGACAGGACTATGGCTACACCTTC.

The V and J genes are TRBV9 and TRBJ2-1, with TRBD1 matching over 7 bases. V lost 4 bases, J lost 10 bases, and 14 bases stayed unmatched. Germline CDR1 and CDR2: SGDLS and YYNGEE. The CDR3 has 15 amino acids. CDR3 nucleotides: TGTGCCAGCAGCACATGGGGGCAGGGGGTCATGGAGCAGTTCTTC. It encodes CASSTWGQGVMEQFF.